Presented here are 30 T cell receptor beta chains from one specimen sequenced in a study of cytomegalovirus exposure and HLA in healthy donors. Researchers ran the PCR with 60 Vbeta and 13 Jbeta primers. TCRdb's copy holds only in-frame clones and misses some; the assay was immunoSEQ multiplex PCR. The sample has 95,000 to 100,000 clones, approximately 79% seen once. The sample comprised PBMCs. These receptors all stem from a woman aged 60-75 years in good health and CMV-seropositive.

The chain joins TRBV7-2 to TRBJ1-2; 10 bases agree with TRBD1. From germline, CDR1 is SGHTA and CDR2 FQGNSA. Trimming took 2 bases from V and 3 from J; bases not matched to a gene: 6. The CDR3 is 16 amino acids. The CDR3 sequence: CASSLTTGGSHYGYTF. The CDR3 DNA follows: TGTGCCAGCAGCTTAACGACAGGGGGCTCGCACTATGGCTACACCTTC.

J is TRBJ2-7 and V is TRBV18, with D hard to call. Germline CDR1 and CDR2: KGHSH and LQKENI. V lost 2 bases to trimming and J lost 2 bases, with 13 bases between them. This CDR3 is 15 amino acids long. Written as DNA, the CDR3 is TGTGCCAGCTCACCATCTAGAGGCCTCACCTACGAGCAGTACTTC. Its translation: CASSPSRGLTYEQYF.

This sequence joins TRBV30 and TRBJ1-4; 7 positions match TRBD1. The CDR3 sequence is 14 residues long. V shed 3 bases and J 7 bases; nucleotides not matched to a gene: 8. Germline assignment: CDR1 GTSNPN and CDR2 SVGIG (reference sequence). The chain's CDR3 is CAWSPGTALEKLFF. The CDR3 DNA sequence: TGTGCCTGGAGCCCCGGGACAGCACTTGAAAAACTGTTTTTT.

In its sample, this clone was seen once. V is TRBV27 and J is TRBJ2-7; 8 bases are shared with TRBD1. CDR3 length: 15 residues. Trimming cost V 2 bases and J 6 bases; bases outside gene matches: 9. Germline assignment: CDR1 MNHEY and CDR2 SMNVEV (reference sequence). CDR3 amino acids: CASSLGPRGQSEQYF. The CDR3 nucleotides are TGTGCCAGCAGTTTAGGTCCCAGGGGGCAGTCCGAGCAGTACTTC.

This chain uses TRBV5-8 with TRBJ1-2; the match to TRBD1 covers 12 bases. Germline loops: CDR1 SGHTS, CDR2 YDEGEE. This CDR3 spans 15 amino acids. Trimming cost V 0 bases and J 7 bases; bases outside gene matches: 4. The CDR3 loop reads CASSLVGDRGLGYTF. The CDR3 DNA sequence: TGTGCCAGCAGCTTGGTGGGGGACAGGGGGCTTGGCTACACCTTC.

The chain has TRBV29-1 and TRBJ1-2, with 7 bases that match TRBD1. CDR3 length: 12 amino acids. V shed 3 bases and J 8 bases; nucleotides not matched to a gene: 6. Per the germline V gene, CDR1 is SQVTM and CDR2 is ANQGSEA. The CDR3 reads CSVDWGQSGYTF. The CDR3 DNA follows: TGCAGCGTTGACTGGGGACAGAGCGGCTACACCTTC.

The chain links TRBV5-6 to TRBJ1-2; D unclear. Germline CDR1 reads SGHDT; CDR2 reads YYEEEE. There are 14 residues in the CDR3. Deletions cut 2 bases from V and 4 bases from J, with 12 bases between. In DNA, the CDR3 is TGTGCCAGCAGCTTAGTTCGACACGCCTATGGCTACACCTTC. It specifies CASSLVRHAYGYTF.

This clone was picked up one time. This chain connects TRBV28 to TRBJ2-7; 13 bases line up with TRBD2. Losses at the gene ends were 2 bases for V and 7 bases for J; bases not matched to a gene: 5. CDR3 size: 15 residues. Germline-derived CDR1 and CDR2 are MDHEN and SYDVKM. The DNA of the CDR3 is TGTGCCAGCAGTTTAACTAGCGGGAGGGTTAGAGAGCAGTACTTC. It specifies CASSLTSGRVREQYF.

The chain employs TRBV5-5 and TRBJ1-1, with D possibly matching TRBD1 (5 bases). Trimming left V 4 bases short and J 7 bases short, with 11 bases between. The germline V gene encodes CDR1 SGHKS and CDR2 YYEKEE (reference sequence). The CDR3 is 12 residues long. The CDR3 DNA reads as TGTGCCAGCAGCCCCGACAGCTTTGAAGCTTTCTTT. This encodes CASSPDSFEAFF.

The V call is TRBV4-1, the J call TRBJ2-3; D perhaps matches TRBD2 (5 bases). Trimming removed 4 bases at V and 0 bases at J, with 11 bases between. The CDR3 has 15 amino acids. Germline-derived CDR1 and CDR2 are MGHRA and YSYEKL. CDR3: CASSLGESSTDTQYF. The CDR3 DNA is TGCGCCAGCAGCCTCGGGGAGTCTAGCACAGATACGCAGTATTTT.

This clone has more than one count but fewer than ten. The chain carries TRBV2 and TRBJ2-1; D uncertain. The CDR3 is made up of 9 amino acids. V lost 6 bases and J lost 13, with 7 bases in between. Germline V gene lookup returns CDR1 SNHLY and CDR2 FYNNEI. CDR3 bases: TGTGCCAGCAGCTATCCCCAGTTCTTC. This encodes CASSYPQFF.

The CDR3 sequence: CASSQGGLREGTDTQYF. The CDR3 DNA follows: TGTGCCAGCAGCCAAGGGGGTCTACGGGAGGGGACAGATACGCAGTATTTT. The chain has TRBV4-2 and TRBJ2-3, with 8 bases fitting TRBD2. Trimming at V came to 1 base and at J to 3 bases, leaving 9 bases not matched to a gene. The CDR3 runs to 17 residues. The germline CDR1 and CDR2 sequences are LGHNA and YNFKEQ.

The chain recombines TRBV14 with TRBJ2-7; tentative D call: TRBD1 (6 bases). V was trimmed by 4 bases and J by 12 bases, leaving 19 bases between them. Germline assignment: CDR1 SGHDN and CDR2 FVKESK. The CDR3 contains 13 residues. CDR3 sequence reads: CASSRVTRGNWYF. In DNA, the CDR3 is TGTGCCAGCAGCCGGGTAACCAGGGGCAACTGGTACTTC.

This chain joins TRBV27 and TRBJ2-7; 10 bases are a match to TRBD2. The CDR3 length is 14 residues. Germline V gives CDR1 MNHEY, CDR2 SMNVEV (reference sequence). V gave up 4 bases and J gave up 5 bases; unmatched junction bases: 5. In DNA form, the CDR3 reads TGTGCCAGCAGTTCCTACCTAGCGGGAGACGAGCAGTACTTC. Translating gives CASSSYLAGDEQYF.

V gene TRBV30 combines with J gene TRBJ2-7; weak D call: TRBD1 (5 bases). The CDR3 spans 13 residues. Trimming took 0 bases from V and 3 from J, leaving 9 bases between them. Germline CDR1 is GTSNPN and CDR2 is SVGIG (reference sequence). The CDR3 loop reads CAWSVVGLYEQYF. The CDR3 region has the DNA TGTGCCTGGAGTGTAGTGGGGCTCTACGAGCAGTACTTC.

This clone was counted a single time. This chain joins TRBV5-1 and TRBJ2-3, with 9 nucleotides matching TRBD1. V gave up 6 bases and J gave up 1 base; unmatched junction bases: 6. Germline CDR1 SGHRS, CDR2 YFSETQ. The CDR3 has 15 amino acids. The CDR3 loop reads CASTLQGARTDTQYF. CDR3 sequence (DNA): TGCGCCAGCACTCTACAGGGGGCCCGCACAGATACGCAGTATTTT. Combining the CDR3 with reference TRBV5-1 and TRBJ2-3 gives the whole variable domain KAGVTQTPRYLIKTRGQQVTLSCSPISGHRSVSWYQQTPGQGLQFLFEYFSETQRNKGNFPGRFSGRQFSNSRSEMNVSTLELGDSALYLCASTLQGARTDTQYFGPGTRLTVL.

This chain joins TRBV5-6 and TRBJ2-5, with D perhaps TRBD1 (5 bases). The J call may not be correct, given that the DNA end is closer to TRBJ2-7. From germline, CDR1 is SGHDT and CDR2 YYEEEE. This CDR3 region has 14 residues. The CDR3 protein is CASSFGAGFYEQYF. CDR3 bases: TGTGCCAGCAGCTTCGGCGCAGGGTTTTACGAGCAGTACTTC.

The chain has TRBV5-4 and TRBJ1-2; 10 bases align to TRBD1. This CDR3 comprises 15 residues. The trim removed 1 base at V and 4 bases at J, leaving 4 bases unmatched. Germline CDR1 reads SGHNT; CDR2 reads YYREEE (reference sequence). CDR3 sequence (DNA): TGTGCCAGCAGCTTGCCGGGACAGGGGCTCTATGGCTACACCTTC. Encoded protein: CASSLPGQGLYGYTF.

The chain joins TRBV2 to TRBJ1-6; unclear D gene. CDR3 size: 13 residues. Per the germline V gene, CDR1 is SNHLY and CDR2 is FYNNEI. Trimming took off 8 bases at V and 1 base at J, with 6 bases between the two ends. The CDR3 spells CASRGSYNSPLHF. The CDR3 nucleotides read TGTGCCAGCCGGGGATCCTATAATTCACCCCTCCACTTT.

Worth noting for this clone: The junction shows a germline mismatch at one end, possibly a read error. The chain uses TRBV7-9 and TRBJ1-2; TRBD1 aligns across 9 bases. Per germline, CDR1 SEHNR and CDR2 FQNEAQ (reference sequence). CDR3 length: 12 amino acids. CDR3 loop: CSSRGQGVGYTF. The CDR3 DNA is TGTTCCAGCAGGGGACAGGGCGTGGGCTACACCTTC.

The rearrangement links TRBV29-1 to TRBJ2-5; 8 bases match TRBD1. The J call may be faulty, since TRBJ2-7 better matches the DNA end. CDR1 and CDR2 (germline): SQVTM, ANQGSEA. The CDR3 runs 14 residues. The CDR3 is CSVERSGGAYEQYF. CDR3 in DNA: TGCAGCGTTGAAAGGTCAGGGGGCGCCTACGAGCAGTACTTC.

J is TRBJ2-7 and V is TRBV28, with 10 bases fitting TRBD1. Germline V gene lookup returns CDR1 MDHEN and CDR2 SYDVKM. CDR3 length: 13 amino acids. The V segment lost 5 bases and the J segment 7 bases; nucleotides outside the gene matches: 5. The CDR3, as DNA: TGTGCCAGCAGTAGACAGGGGGCAAGAGAGCAGTACTTC. It codes for CASSRQGAREQYF.

The V and J genes are TRBV5-1 and TRBJ1-2, with no clear D. The V gene lost 0 bases and the J gene lost 8 bases, with 8 bases spanning the gap. Per germline, CDR1 SGHRS and CDR2 YFSETQ. This CDR3 comprises 12 residues. The CDR3 coding sequence is TGCGCCAGCAGCTTGGATAACCGGGGCTACACCTTC. Translating gives CASSLDNRGYTF.

The chain carries TRBV19 and TRBJ2-1; D unresolved. This CDR3 has 15 amino acids. Germline assignment: CDR1 LNHDA and CDR2 SQIVND (reference sequence). The germline V and J ends were trimmed by 2 bases and 3 bases, with 11 bases remaining between them. The CDR3 coding sequence is TGTGCCAGTAGTATATCGAACACCGACTACAATGAGCAGTTCTTC. Amino acid sequence: CASSISNTDYNEQFF.

In this sample, this clone turned up a few times. The CDR3 sequence: CASSQGTGRWAEAFF. CDR3 coding DNA: TGTGCCAGCAGCCAAGGAACAGGGCGGTGGGCTGAAGCTTTCTTT. This chain connects TRBV14 to TRBJ1-1, with D perhaps matching TRBD1 (6 bases). The CDR3 has 15 amino acids. Germline V gene data show CDR1 as SGHDN and CDR2 as FVKESK. V was trimmed by 1 base and J by 6 bases, leaving 15 bases between them.

This chain links TRBV9 with TRBJ1-1; D remains ambiguous. This CDR3 is built from 14 residues. Between the trimmed V and J ends, which lost 3 bases and 2 bases, there was a span of 11 bases. Germline-derived CDR1 and CDR2 are SGDLS and YYNGEE. Written as DNA, the CDR3 is TGTGCCAGCAGCGGTCCTGCGGCTAACACTGAAGCTTTCTTT. This gives the protein CASSGPAANTEAFF.

The chain's CDR3 is CATRRGLVRGEQFF. CDR3 coding DNA: TGTGCCACACGGAGGGGACTAGTCCGGGGTGAGCAGTTCTTC. The chain combines TRBV2 with TRBJ2-1; 8 bases agree with TRBD2. Per germline, CDR1 SNHLY and CDR2 FYNNEI. This CDR3 comprises 14 residues. Trimming removed 10 bases from V and 9 bases from J; junction bases left unmatched: 14.

The chain joins TRBV4-1 to TRBJ1-1; 9 bases line up with TRBD1. Unmatched junction bases numbered 7, after V lost 4 bases and J lost 4 bases. The CDR3 length is 15 residues. Germline V gene data show CDR1 as MGHRA and CDR2 as YSYEKL. This CDR3 reads CASSRDRVSRTEAFF. The CDR3 coding sequence is TGCGCCAGCAGCCGGGACAGGGTTTCGCGCACTGAAGCTTTCTTT.

The chain couples TRBV19 to TRBJ2-2; 9 bases line up with TRBD1. Germline lookup yields CDR1 LNHDA and CDR2 SQIVND (reference sequence). The CDR3 sequence is 17 residues long. With V trimmed by 5 bases and J by 3 bases, 10 bases remained unmatched. The CDR3 sequence is CASSAPPGQGHTGELFF. As DNA, the CDR3 is TGTGCCAGTAGTGCCCCCCCGGGACAGGGCCACACCGGGGAGCTGTTTTTT. Supplemented by reference TRBV19 and TRBJ2-2, the full variable domain reads DGGITQSPKYLFRKEGQNVTLSCEQNLNHDAMYWYRQDPGQGLRLIYYSQIVNDFQKGDIAEGYSVSREKKESFPLTVTSAQKNPTAFYLCASSAPPGQGHTGELFFGEGSRLTVL.

The chain is built from TRBV18 and TRBJ1-5; tentative D call: TRBD1 (6 bases). The CDR3 has 15 residues. Looked up from germline, CDR1 is KGHSH and CDR2 is LQKENI. The V gene lost 6 bases and the J gene lost 4 bases, with 16 bases spanning the gap. CDR3 region: CASSLTGSGNQPQHF. The CDR3, as DNA: TGTGCCAGCTCTCTCACAGGGTCGGGAAATCAGCCCCAGCATTTT.